These 26 T cell receptor beta chains came from one sample sequenced in a study of blood T cell repertoires in COVID-19. Sequencing used immunoSEQ multiplex PCR; TCRdb keeps in-frame clones, though not all of them. The table has 120,000 or so clones, about 90% seen once; the top ten hold roughly 7.9%. The sequenced sample was peripheral blood. These receptor sequences come from a man in his 70s who had recovered from COVID-19.

J is TRBJ2-7 and V is TRBV19, with 12 bases lining up with TRBD2. The ends lost 7 bases at V and 5 bases at J; junction bases unmatched: 6. CDR3 length equals 14 residues. The V gene's germline CDR1 is LNHDA and CDR2 SQIVND (reference sequence). The CDR3 DNA reads TGTGCCAGTACCAGACTAGCGGGAGACAACGAGCAGTACTTC. Its translation is CASTRLAGDNEQYF.

The chain recombines TRBV6-5 with TRBJ1-5; D is unclear. The length of the CDR3 is 13 residues. Trimming stripped 6 bases from V and 4 bases from J, with 10 bases between. Germline-derived CDR1 and CDR2 are MNHEY and SVGAGI. CDR3 in DNA: TGTGCCAGCAGGGGGAGACTGAATCAGCCCCAGCATTTT. Translated: CASRGRLNQPQHF.

The V call is TRBV7-2, the J call TRBJ1-3; D remains unclear. The CDR3 has 14 residues. Trimming stripped 5 bases from V and 1 base from J, with 9 bases between. Germline lookup yields CDR1 SGHTA and CDR2 FQGNSA. The CDR3 loop reads CASSPRRSGNTIYF. Written as DNA, the CDR3 is TGTGCCAGCAGCCCCCGCCGGTCTGGAAACACCATATATTTT.

This clone was counted a single time. This chain uses TRBV5-1 with TRBJ1-2; 8 nucleotides align to TRBD1. The germline CDR1 and CDR2 sequences are SGHRS and YFSETQ. CDR3 length: 13 residues. V lost 8 bases and J lost 8; bases outside the gene matches: 11. The CDR3 DNA follows: TGCGCCAGTGGAGTGGACAGGGTGGAGGGCTACACCTTC. It is translated as CASGVDRVEGYTF.

The rearrangement joins TRBV28 to TRBJ1-5; D not certain. Looked up from germline, CDR1 is MDHEN and CDR2 is SYDVKM. This CDR3 spans 11 amino acids. The V end lost 10 bases, the J end lost 4 bases, and 8 bases lay between the germline ends. CDR3 sequence: CATQRNQPQHF. CDR3 coding DNA: TGTGCCACCCAGCGTAATCAGCCCCAGCATTTT.

The J gene is TRBJ1-6, the V gene TRBV25-1; no reliable D call. Germline V gene data show CDR1 as MGHDK and CDR2 as SYGVNS. This CDR3 comprises 14 residues. The germline V and J ends were trimmed by 0 bases and 8 bases, with 8 bases remaining between them. The CDR3: CASSEYGAYSPLHF. The CDR3 DNA follows: TGTGCCAGCAGTGAATATGGAGCGTATTCACCCCTCCACTTT.

This sequence joins TRBV5-1 and TRBJ2-5, with 10 nucleotides matching TRBD2. From germline, CDR1 is SGHRS and CDR2 YFSETQ. V dropped 0 bases and J dropped 4; count of bases not matched to a gene: 3. This CDR3 comprises 15 residues. The CDR3 region has the DNA TGCGCCAGCAGCTTGGGTATAGCGGGGGGAGAGACCCAGTACTTC. This gives the protein CASSLGIAGGETQYF.

This sequence joins TRBV5-1 and TRBJ1-2; possible D gene TRBD1, 6 bases. The germline V gene encodes CDR1 SGHRS and CDR2 YFSETQ. The V end lost 4 bases, the J end lost 6 bases, and 16 bases lay between the germline ends. This CDR3 has 14 amino acids. The CDR3 coding sequence is TGCGCCAGCAGCGGCGCAGGGGATTCGCATGGCTACACCTTC. Amino acids: CASSGAGDSHGYTF. Variable domain in full (rest from reference TRBV5-1 and TRBJ1-2): KAGVTQTPRYLIKTRGQQVTLSCSPISGHRSVSWYQQTPGQGLQFLFEYFSETQRNKGNFPGRFSGRQFSNSRSEMNVSTLELGDSALYLCASSGAGDSHGYTFGSGTRLTVV.

This clone was counted a few times. This chain links TRBV14 with TRBJ2-5, with D maybe TRBD2 (6 bases). The CDR3 contains 16 residues. Germline V CDR1 and CDR2: SGHDN, FVKESK. The V gene lost 3 bases and the J gene lost 4 bases, with 18 bases spanning the gap. CDR3 coding DNA: TGTGCCAGCAGCCAGCTGGAGGGTAAAGGGGTAGAGACCCAGTACTTC. Translated: CASSQLEGKGVETQYF. The full variable domain, in which reference TRBV14 and TRBJ2-5 provide the parts outside the CDR3, is EAGVTQFPSHSVIEKGQTVTLRCDPISGHDNLYWYRRVMGKEIKFLLHFVKESKQDESGMPNNRFLAERTGGTYSTLKVQPAELEDSGVYFCASSQLEGKGVETQYFGPGTRLLVL.

The V call is TRBV23-1, the J call TRBJ2-2; 7 nucleotides align to TRBD2. TRBV23-1 belongs to the ORF category, with a function that is uncertain. Trimming cost V 2 bases and J 7 bases; bases outside gene matches: 10. The CDR3 covers 16 residues. The CDR3 DNA is TGCGCCAGCAGTCAACGAGTGGCGGGAGACGGCGGGGAGCTGTTTTTT. Protein product: CASSQRVAGDGGELFF.

This clone was detected a few times. V gene TRBV30 combines with J gene TRBJ2-2; 8 positions match TRBD2. Germline V gene sequence: CDR1 GTSNPN, CDR2 SVGIG (reference sequence). The J segment lost 6 bases and the V segment lost 1 base, leaving 7 bases of the junction unmatched. The CDR3 totals 15 residues. For the CDR3, the DNA is TGTGCCTGGAGTGGAATGCGGGGGGTAGCCGGGGAGCTGTTTTTT. Encoded protein: CAWSGMRGVAGELFF.

V gene TRBV5-1 combines with J gene TRBJ2-7, with 8 bases that match TRBD1. The CDR3 extends over 15 amino acids. Per germline, CDR1 SGHRS and CDR2 YFSETQ. The trim removed 1 base at V and 2 bases at J, leaving 5 bases unmatched. The CDR3 loop is CASSLRPGGPYEQYF. The CDR3 DNA is TGCGCCAGCAGCTTGAGGCCAGGGGGCCCCTACGAGCAGTACTTC.

The rearrangement links TRBV12-2 to TRBJ2-7; the DNA was not used to check the table's D call, TRBD1. TRBV12-2 is labeled a pseudogene. The CDR3 covers 13 residues. CDR3 sequence reads: CASRLAGIHEQYF. DNA of the CDR3: TGTGCAAGTCGCTTAGCGGGCATCCACGAGCAGTACTTC.

The J gene is TRBJ2-1, the V gene TRBV24-1; 9 positions match TRBD2. The CDR3 is 18 residues long. CDR1 and CDR2 (germline): KGHDR, SFDVKD. V lost 3 bases to trimming and J lost 1 base; unmatched junction nucleotides: 9. CDR3 region: CATSDPARSGGSYNEQFF. The CDR3 DNA follows: TGTGCCACCAGTGATCCGGCTAGGAGCGGGGGGTCCTACAATGAGCAGTTCTTC.

The chain has TRBV9 and TRBJ1-6; 10 nucleotides match TRBD1. From germline, CDR1 is SGDLS and CDR2 YYNGEE. With V trimmed by 7 bases and J by 5 bases, 6 bases remained unmatched. The CDR3 is 15 amino acids. CDR3: CASGSGTGDNSPLHF. The CDR3 DNA is TGTGCCAGCGGTTCCGGGACAGGGGATAATTCACCCCTCCACTTT.

The J gene is TRBJ2-3, the V gene TRBV9; 10 positions agree with TRBD2. There are 16 residues in the CDR3. The V and J ends lost 0 bases and 5 bases, in that order; junction bases with no gene match: 6. CDR1 and CDR2 from the germline V gene are SGDLS and YYNGEE. The CDR3 sequence: CASSVGASGSVDTQYF. Written as DNA, the CDR3 is TGTGCCAGCAGCGTAGGGGCTAGCGGGAGTGTAGATACGCAGTATTTT.

V and J are TRBV9 and TRBJ1-6; D gene unclear. Germline CDR1 SGDLS, CDR2 YYNGEE. The V end lost 0 bases, the J end lost 6 bases, and 10 bases lay between the germline ends. The CDR3 spans 15 residues. This CDR3 is CASSVAGLGNSPLHF. In nucleotides, the CDR3 is TGTGCCAGCAGCGTAGCGGGGTTAGGTAATTCACCCCTCCACTTT.

The gene calls are TRBV7-3 and TRBJ2-1; D is unclear. Between the trimmed V and J ends, which lost 5 bases and 0 bases, there was a span of 8 bases. This CDR3 is 14 amino acids long. Germline CDR1 is SGHTA and CDR2 is FQGTGA. This CDR3 reads CASSRVGSYNEQFF. CDR3 nucleotide sequence: TGTGCCAGCAGCCGGGTAGGCTCCTACAATGAGCAGTTCTTC.

This clone was recorded a few times. V and J are TRBV11-2 and TRBJ2-7; D is possibly TRBD1 (6 bases). Germline assignment: CDR1 SGHAT and CDR2 FQNNGV. This CDR3 spans 14 amino acids. Trimming removed 0 bases from V and 7 bases from J, with 13 bases in between. Written as DNA, the CDR3 is TGTGCCAGCAGCTTAGATGTAGGGGGTACGGAGCAGTACTTC. Its translation: CASSLDVGGTEQYF.

This clone was counted once. This sequence joins TRBV6-4 and TRBJ1-2; weak D call: TRBD1 (6 bases). Germline V gene lookup returns CDR1 MRHNA and CDR2 SNTAGT. The CDR3 extends over 14 amino acids. V gave up 6 bases and J gave up 4 bases, with 15 bases separating them. The CDR3 sequence: CASRSSGTSYGYTF. The CDR3 nucleotides are TGTGCCAGCAGAAGTAGCGGGACATCCTATGGCTACACCTTC.

V gene TRBV10-3 combines with J gene TRBJ1-2; a possible D gene is TRBD1 (6 bases). The CDR3 is 13 residues long. V was trimmed by 8 bases and J by 7 bases, leaving 17 bases between them. Per the germline V gene, CDR1 is ENHRY and CDR2 is SYGVKD. Here the CDR3 DNA reads TGTGCCATCGATCAGCAGGGGAGACGTGGCTACACCTTC. As protein: CAIDQQGRRGYTF.

This clone occurred once. This chain uses TRBV5-6 with TRBJ2-7, with D unresolved. Germline CDR1 SGHDT, CDR2 YYEEEE. V shed 1 base and J shed 4 bases, with 15 bases lying between them. The CDR3 consists of 15 residues. CDR3: CASSLIQSEWYEQYF. The CDR3 DNA reads TGTGCCAGCAGCTTGATCCAAAGTGAGTGGTACGAGCAGTACTTC.

This chain joins TRBV7-6 and TRBJ2-2; 11 positions agree with TRBD2. V shed 5 bases, J shed 1 base, and the junction held 3 bases outside the gene matches. The length of the CDR3 is 16 residues. Germline loops: CDR1 SGHVS, CDR2 FNYEAQ. CDR3 residues: CASSDGLAGNTGELFF. CDR3 DNA: TGTGCCAGCAGCGACGGACTAGCGGGGAACACCGGGGAGCTGTTTTTT.

A remark on this clone: The identical CDR3 is also encoded by other nucleotide sequences in the sample. This chain uses TRBV19 with TRBJ2-7; 8 nucleotides align to TRBD1. The length of the CDR3 is 15 residues. V shed 5 bases and J 2 bases; nucleotides not matched to a gene: 8. CDR1 and CDR2 (germline): LNHDA, SQIVND (reference sequence). In DNA, the CDR3 is TGTGCCAGTAGTCCAGGACAGGGTAGGGCCTACGAGCAGTACTTC. Its protein is CASSPGQGRAYEQYF.

The chain recombines TRBV28 with TRBJ1-2; D remains unclear. The germline V gene has CDR1 MDHEN and CDR2 SYDVKM. This CDR3 is built from 12 residues. Trimming took off 6 bases at V and 5 bases at J, with 10 bases between the two ends. CDR3 sequence reads: CASRTTAYGYTF. The CDR3, as DNA: TGTGCCAGCAGGACCACAGCATATGGCTACACCTTC.

The V gene is TRBV28, the J gene TRBJ2-7, with TRBD2 matching 11 bases. CDR3 length: 16 amino acids. Germline V lookup: CDR1 MDHEN, CDR2 SYDVKM. J was trimmed by 6 bases and V by 2 bases; bases with no gene match: 9. The CDR3 nucleotides are TGTGCCAGCAGTTTACCCCTAGCGGGAGGTTTGAGCGAGCAGTACTTC. Its translation: CASSLPLAGGLSEQYF.